Listed below are T cell receptor beta chains from one sample, sequenced in a study of blood T cell repertoires in COVID-19. Repertoires were generated with immunoSEQ multiplex PCR, while TCRdb's copy carries only in-frame clones and drops some. The repertoire holds over 65,000 clones, with around 87% as singletons. Material for sequencing was peripheral blood. The receptors derive from a human donor in a cohort sampled during active COVID-19. Both conserved end residues are part of each CDR3. D genes are given only for firm matches. Part of the rows lack a size; the others show once, few, many or a class for expanded clones.

v_gene	d_gene	j_gene	abundance	CDR3aa	CDR3nt
TRBV15	NA	TRBJ1-4	once	CATSRDGSSAEKLFF	TGTGCCACCAGCAGAGACGGGTCATCGGCGGAAAAACTGTTTTTT
TRBV3-1/TRBV3-2	TRBD1	TRBJ2-3	NA	CASSQDRVTDTQYF	TGTGCCAGCAGCCAGGACAGGGTAACAGATACGCAGTATTTT
TRBV19	NA	TRBJ1-2	many	CASSSSVAYGYTF	TGTGCCAGTAGTTCCTCAGTGGCCTATGGCTACACCTTC
TRBV28	TRBD1	TRBJ2-7	NA	CASSLGDRGYEQYF	TGTGCCAGCAGTCTAGGGGACAGGGGTTACGAGCAGTACTTC
TRBV5-4	NA	TRBJ1-2	NA	CASIWGAGEGYGYTF	TGTGCCAGCATCTGGGGGGCAGGGGAGGGCTATGGCTACACCTTC
TRBV15	NA	TRBJ2-7	NA	CATSRDPHYEQYF	TGTGCCACCAGCAGAGATCCCCACTACGAGCAGTACTTC
TRBV24-1	TRBD1	TRBJ2-3	NA	CATGTGDSTDTQYF	TGTGCCACTGGGACAGGTGATAGCACAGATACGCAGTATTTT
TRBV5-1	TRBD1	TRBJ2-1	once	CASSGTGELPPSSYNEQFF	TGCGCCAGCAGCGGGACAGGTGAACTCCCCCCTAGCTCCTACAATGAGCAGTTCTTC
TRBV7-9	NA	TRBJ2-7	NA	CASSLSGVNYEQYF	TGTGCCAGCAGCTTATCAGGGGTTAACTACGAGCAGTACTTC
TRBV7-6	TRBD2	TRBJ2-5	NA	CASSLVGRTSAEGQETQYF	TGTGCCAGCAGCTTAGTAGGAAGGACTAGCGCCGAAGGGCAAGAGACCCAGTACTTC
TRBV24-1	TRBD2	TRBJ2-2	NA	CASRSLAAGELFF	TGTGCCTCCAGGTCACTAGCGGCCGGGGAGCTGTTTTTT